The source of this TCR beta chain is a study of shared clonotypes between healthy human individuals. Study summary: CD4 naive cells filled three plates per donor, CD4 memory three, CD8 naive two and CD8 memory one.

Germline CDR1 reads MNHEY; CDR2 reads SVGAGI. The CDR3 is 13 amino acids. V was shortened by 2 bases and J by 4 bases, with 8 bases between the two germline ends. Naive CD8 cells, CD45RO-negative and positively selected for CCR7, excluded terminally differentiated effector memory CD45RA+ cells. The donor population consisted of healthy HIV-negative adults with no recent acute infections or vaccinations. TCRdb's table, derived via immunoSEQ multiplex PCR, lists solely in-frame clones and lacks some. The sample holds about 2.2 million clones, around 93% seen once. The sequencing sample was made of naive CD8+ T cells from PBMCs. The clonotype originates from a man between 18 and 29 years old in good health. Some clones in this sample may be carry-over from other donors' samples. J is TRBJ1-2 and V is TRBV6-5, with a possible D match to TRBD1 (5 bases). DNA for the CDR3: TGTGCCAGCAGTTACGGGGCAGTCTATGGCTACACCTTC. Translating it yields CASSYGAVYGYTF.